Following are 29 T cell receptor beta chains from one sample sequenced in a study of technical replicates of blood from four donors. TCRdb's table, derived via immunoSEQ multiplex PCR, lists solely in-frame clones and lacks some. This repertoire shows 76,000 or so clones, around 86% found once; its top ten account for about 5.1%. Sequencing was carried out using PBMCs. These receptor sequences come from a human donor in good health. Some clones in this sample may be carry-over from other donors' samples.

The V gene is TRBV7-2, the J gene TRBJ2-7, with 7 bases identical to TRBD1. The CDR3 runs to 14 residues. Germline CDR1 SGHTA, CDR2 FQGNSA. After removal of 4 bases from V and 5 bases from J, the junction contained 8 bases not matched to a gene. The CDR3 nucleotides are TGTGCCAGCAGCTGGAGACAGGGTAACAACGAGCAGTACTTC. Residues: CASSWRQGNNEQYF.

The chain is built from TRBV19 and TRBJ1-5; D is ambiguous. The CDR3 runs 14 residues. Deletions cut 1 base from V and 4 bases from J, with 8 bases between. The V gene's germline CDR1 is LNHDA and CDR2 SQIVND (reference sequence). CDR3 sequence (DNA): TGTGCCAGTAGTATAGTGGCAGGTAATCAGCCCCAGCATTTT. Protein product: CASSIVAGNQPQHF.

The J gene is TRBJ2-7, the V gene TRBV10-3, with a tentative D call TRBD2 (6 bases). Germline V lookup: CDR1 ENHRY, CDR2 SYGVKD. The V end was cut by 8 bases, the J end by 0 bases, with 17 bases between. The CDR3 has 15 amino acids. The CDR3 DNA is TGTGCCATCGCCACGACCTTAGCGGACTCCTACGAGCAGTACTTC. Encoded protein: CAIATTLADSYEQYF.

The CDR3 nucleotides are TGTGCCAGCTCACCACAGGGAGGGGTGAACAATCAGCCCCAGCATTTT. The encoded protein is CASSPQGGVNNQPQHF. The chain carries TRBV18 and TRBJ1-5; D may be TRBD1 (5 bases). CDR3 length: 16 amino acids. Germline values: CDR1 KGHSH, CDR2 LQKENI. Trimming took off 1 base at V and 3 bases at J, with 13 bases between the two ends.

This clone was recorded only once. V gene TRBV6-4 combines with J gene TRBJ2-3; TRBD2 agrees at 7 bases. Losses at the gene ends were 6 bases for V and 10 bases for J; bases not matched to a gene: 10. Per the germline V gene, CDR1 is MRHNA and CDR2 is SNTAGT. The CDR3 has 13 residues. CDR3: CASRGGTPSPQYF. The CDR3 DNA reads TGTGCCAGCAGGGGGGGGACGCCTTCCCCGCAGTATTTT.

The chain has TRBV5-1 and TRBJ1-2; 9 bases align to TRBD1. Germline V gene lookup returns CDR1 SGHRS and CDR2 YFSETQ. This CDR3 has 13 amino acids. V was pared by 4 bases and J by 4 bases, with 2 bases of the junction left unmatched. The CDR3 sequence is CASSRDRAYGYTF. For the CDR3, the DNA is TGCGCCAGCAGCCGGGACAGGGCCTATGGCTACACCTTC. Full variable domain (outside the CDR3, taken from reference TRBV5-1 and TRBJ1-2): KAGVTQTPRYLIKTRGQQVTLSCSPISGHRSVSWYQQTPGQGLQFLFEYFSETQRNKGNFPGRFSGRQFSNSRSEMNVSTLELGDSALYLCASSRDRAYGYTFGSGTRLTVV.

V gene TRBV18 combines with J gene TRBJ1-3; unclear D gene. Germline V gene lookup returns CDR1 KGHSH and CDR2 LQKENI. The V end was cut by 0 bases, the J end by 5 bases, with 14 bases between. This CDR3 has 16 amino acids. The CDR3 is CASSPPQRGRRNTIYF. As DNA, the CDR3 is TGTGCCAGCTCACCACCCCAACGGGGTAGGAGAAACACCATATATTTT.

This clone was detected only a few times. The chain couples TRBV5-1 to TRBJ2-7; TRBD2 agrees at 7 bases. The CDR3 length is 15 residues. The V gene end was trimmed by 4 bases and the J gene end by 3 bases; junction bases not matched to a gene: 10. The V gene's germline CDR1 is SGHRS and CDR2 YFSETQ. The CDR3 DNA reads TGCGCCAGCAGCGCGGGGGTGTTACTTATCTACGAGCAGTACTTC. Encoded protein: CASSAGVLLIYEQYF.

The V and J genes are TRBV9 and TRBJ2-2; 9 bases line up with TRBD2. The germline V gene encodes CDR1 SGDLS and CDR2 YYNGEE. The CDR3 length is 15 residues. V trimming: 4 bases; J trimming: 1 base; junction bases outside the gene matches: 2. The CDR3 nucleotides are TGTGCCAGCAGCAATAGCGGGAGGAACACCGGGGAGCTGTTTTTT. It codes for CASSNSGRNTGELFF.

The J gene is TRBJ2-2, the V gene TRBV29-1; 8 bases are shared with TRBD1. CDR3 length: 14 amino acids. With V trimmed by 5 bases and J by 4 bases, 6 bases remained unmatched. The germline CDR1 and CDR2 sequences are SQVTM and ANQGSEA. The CDR3 DNA sequence: TGCAGCGTTATGGACAGGGTGAGCACCGGGGAGCTGTTTTTT. This sequence encodes CSVMDRVSTGELFF.

A single count supports this clone. J is TRBJ1-2 and V is TRBV7-8; D is ambiguous. Germline CDR1 is SGHVS and CDR2 is FQNEAQ. Deletions cut 4 bases from V and 6 bases from J, with 18 bases between. The CDR3 is made up of 15 amino acids. CDR3: CASSSEPGLYNGYTF. The CDR3, as DNA: TGTGCCAGCAGCTCGGAGCCCGGACTGTACAATGGCTACACCTTC.

This clone came up once. The chain recombines TRBV4-3 with TRBJ1-5; 9 bases match TRBD1. V trimming: 1 base; J trimming: 6 bases; junction bases outside the gene matches: 10. Germline CDR1 and CDR2: LGHNA and YSLEER. This CDR3 spans 17 amino acids. The CDR3 DNA reads TGCGCCAGCAGCCAAGTGGTTGTACAGGGGGCTACTCAGCCCCAGCATTTT. It encodes CASSQVVVQGATQPQHF.

The chain carries TRBV27 and TRBJ2-4; D is uncertain. Germline CDR1 MNHEY, CDR2 SMNVEV (reference sequence). This CDR3 has 13 amino acids. Trimming removed 5 bases at V and 8 bases at J, with 13 bases between. This CDR3 reads CASSTRHWDIQYF. The CDR3 bases are TGTGCCAGCAGTACTCGACATTGGGACATTCAGTACTTC.

The chain joins TRBV7-9 to TRBJ2-2; D might be TRBD2 (6 bases). CDR3 length: 15 residues. The germline CDR1 and CDR2 sequences are SEHNR and FQNEAQ (reference sequence). V lost 4 bases and J 5 bases, leaving 14 bases between the germline ends. CDR3 coding DNA: TGTGCCAGCAGCTATTGGACGGCGGGGACCGGGGAGCTGTTTTTT. The encoded protein is CASSYWTAGTGELFF.

The gene calls are TRBV11-2 and TRBJ2-6, with unresolved D. CDR3 length: 15 amino acids. Germline V lookup: CDR1 SGHAT, CDR2 FQNNGV. Trimming cost V 5 bases and J 0 bases, with 8 bases left between them. The CDR3 DNA is TGTGCCAGCAGCCCCCAGCGCTCTGGGGCCAACGTCCTGACTTTC. Its translation: CASSPQRSGANVLTF.

V and J are TRBV9 and TRBJ2-7; no clear D. Germline assignment: CDR1 SGDLS and CDR2 YYNGEE. The CDR3 is 13 amino acids. V was shortened by 4 bases and J by 4 bases, with 12 bases between the two germline ends. This chain's CDR3 is CASSPETQYEQYF. In DNA, the CDR3 is TGTGCCAGCAGCCCAGAGACTCAGTACGAGCAGTACTTC.

This sequence joins TRBV19 and TRBJ1-2, with D tentatively TRBD1 (6 bases). Between the trimmed V and J ends, which lost 4 bases and 4 bases, there was a span of 16 bases. Looked up from germline, CDR1 is LNHDA and CDR2 is SQIVND (reference sequence). The CDR3 is 15 amino acids. The DNA of the CDR3 is TGTGCCAGTAGTAATCTCCAACAGGGAACCTATGGCTACACCTTC. Protein: CASSNLQQGTYGYTF.

J is TRBJ2-3 and V is TRBV5-1, with D perhaps TRBD2 (7 bases). Germline assignment: CDR1 SGHRS and CDR2 YFSETQ. The ends were cut back, 5 bases at V and 4 bases at J, with 14 bases in the middle. The CDR3 is 14 amino acids. The CDR3 region has the DNA TGCGCCAGCAGGGCGGGGGCGAGAGCAGATACGCAGTATTTT. The encoded protein is CASRAGARADTQYF.

The chain recombines TRBV29-1 with TRBJ1-2; unclear D gene. Germline values: CDR1 SQVTM, CDR2 ANQGSEA. This CDR3 has 13 residues. V gave up 4 bases and J gave up 2 bases, with 11 bases separating them. CDR3 protein: CSVVLRVNYGYTF. In nucleotides, the CDR3 is TGCAGCGTTGTCCTCCGCGTAAACTATGGCTACACCTTC.

The gene calls are TRBV27 and TRBJ2-7, with D possibly matching TRBD2 (5 bases). This CDR3 is 14 amino acids long. The V gene lost 8 bases and the J gene lost 3 bases, with 17 bases spanning the gap. The V gene's germline CDR1 is MNHEY and CDR2 SMNVEV (reference sequence). The CDR3 here is CASSRRPGVYEQYF. The CDR3 DNA follows: TGTGCCAGCTCAAGGCGTCCCGGGGTCTACGAGCAGTACTTC.

The rearrangement uses TRBV11-3 and TRBJ2-7; a possible D gene is TRBD1 (6 bases). V was pared by 5 bases and J by 7 bases, with 12 bases between. This CDR3 contains 12 residues. Germline assignment: CDR1 SGHNT and CDR2 YENEEA. The chain's CDR3 is CASSTGTGEQYF. DNA of the CDR3: TGTGCCAGCAGCACAGGGACGGGGGAGCAGTACTTC.

The chain recombines TRBV5-4 with TRBJ1-1; maybe TRBD1 (5 bases). The CDR3 totals 12 residues. In germline, CDR1 is SGHNT, CDR2 YYREEE (reference sequence). Trimming removed 0 bases at V and 10 bases at J, with 10 bases between. CDR3 nucleotide sequence: TGTGCCAGCAGCTTGGTGGGTGGGGCAGCTTTCTTT. This encodes CASSLVGGAAFF.

This clone occurred once. The chain joins TRBV5-1 to TRBJ1-3, with unresolved D. Germline-derived CDR1 and CDR2 are SGHRS and YFSETQ. Trimming pared 5 bases from V and 4 bases from J, leaving 13 bases between. The CDR3 contains 14 residues. The chain's CDR3 is CASRDPGSGNTIYF. The CDR3 DNA reads TGCGCCAGCAGAGACCCGGGATCCGGAAACACCATATATTTT.

The gene calls are TRBV9 and TRBJ2-7; 12 bases map to TRBD2. V was clipped by 4 bases and J by 2 bases; unmatched bases: 7. Germline V gene lookup returns CDR1 SGDLS and CDR2 YYNGEE. The CDR3 extends over 16 amino acids. CDR3 in DNA: TGTGCCAGCAGCCCTAGCGGGGGGGTAAGCGCCTACGAGCAGTACTTC. Residues: CASSPSGGVSAYEQYF.

V usage is TRBV5-4 and J usage is TRBJ1-6; TRBD1 is a possible D gene (6 bases). V was pared by 0 bases and J by 3 bases, with 7 bases between. Germline values: CDR1 SGHNT, CDR2 YYREEE (reference sequence). This CDR3 is built from 15 residues. This CDR3 reads CASSLEGDYNSPLHF. For the CDR3, the DNA is TGTGCCAGCAGCTTGGAGGGGGACTATAATTCACCCCTCCACTTT.

This clone was detected only a few times. The V call is TRBV2, the J call TRBJ1-4; D is uncertain. CDR3 length: 15 residues. V was shortened by 7 bases and J by 8 bases, with 20 bases between the two germline ends. In germline, CDR1 is SNHLY, CDR2 FYNNEI. The chain's CDR3 is CASIQSTGGGEKLFF. As DNA, the CDR3 is TGTGCCAGCATCCAAAGTACGGGTGGTGGCGAAAAACTGTTTTTT.

The gene calls are TRBV11-3 and TRBJ2-5; 8 bases match TRBD2. This CDR3 is built from 15 residues. The V segment lost 2 bases and the J segment 7 bases; nucleotides outside the gene matches: 9. Germline values: CDR1 SGHNT, CDR2 YENEEA. This CDR3 reads CASSLTRGGRGTQYF. DNA of the CDR3: TGTGCCAGCAGCTTAACCCGGGGGGGCAGAGGGACCCAGTACTTC.

This chain links TRBV7-8 with TRBJ1-3; weak D call: TRBD1 (5 bases). The CDR3 sequence is 17 residues long. The V end lost 5 bases, the J end lost 0 bases, and 17 bases lay between the germline ends. Germline V gene data show CDR1 as SGHVS and CDR2 as FQNEAQ. Here the CDR3 reads CASSRPRGEFSGNTIYF. CDR3 nucleotides: TGTGCCAGCAGCCGCCCTCGGGGGGAATTCTCTGGAAACACCATATATTTT.

The chain couples TRBV29-1 to TRBJ1-1; D perhaps matches TRBD1 (6 bases). Trimming cost V 6 bases and J 1 base, with 9 bases left between them. The CDR3 is 12 amino acids. Germline V gene sequence: CDR1 SQVTM, CDR2 ANQGSEA. DNA of the CDR3: TGCAGCGTGGGGGCAGGGAACACTGAAGCTTTCTTT. Its protein product is CSVGAGNTEAFF.